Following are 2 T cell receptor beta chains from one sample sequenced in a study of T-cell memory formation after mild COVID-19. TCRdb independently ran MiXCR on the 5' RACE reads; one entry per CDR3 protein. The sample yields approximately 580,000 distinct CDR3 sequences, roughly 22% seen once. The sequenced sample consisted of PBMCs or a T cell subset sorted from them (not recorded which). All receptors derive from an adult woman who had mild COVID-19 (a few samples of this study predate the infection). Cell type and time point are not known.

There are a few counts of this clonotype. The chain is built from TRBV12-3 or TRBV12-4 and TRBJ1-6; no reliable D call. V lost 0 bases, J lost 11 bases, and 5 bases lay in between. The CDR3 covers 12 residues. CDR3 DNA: TGTGCCAGCAGTTTAGCCGGAACACCCCTCCACTTT. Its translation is CASSLAGTPLHF.

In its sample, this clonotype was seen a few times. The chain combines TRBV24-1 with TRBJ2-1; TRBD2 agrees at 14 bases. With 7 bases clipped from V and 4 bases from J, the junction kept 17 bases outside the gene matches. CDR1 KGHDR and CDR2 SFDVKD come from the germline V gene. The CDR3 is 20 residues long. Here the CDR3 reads CATRTGRPGLAGEGYNEQFF. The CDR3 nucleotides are TGTGCCACCAGAACAGGCCGCCCGGGACTAGCGGGAGAAGGATACAATGAGCAGTTCTTC.